This TCR beta chain derives from a study of cytomegalovirus exposure and HLA in healthy donors. With regard to this clone: Its antigen is as yet unknown.

Vbeta (60) and Jbeta (13) primers were used in the PCR. Measured with immunoSEQ multiplex PCR; TCRdb has only the in-frame clones, and not every one. Among about 180,000 clones, about 85% were seen once, and the ten largest hold 1%. Germline CDR1 and CDR2: SGHDN and FVKESK. This CDR3 region has 16 residues. The V end lost 4 bases, the J end lost 0 bases, and 12 bases lay between the germline ends. Study findings and constraints: When analyzed later, a missense DCLRE1C variant was found to be linked to TCR beta V- and J-gene trimming. Analysis performed later showed TCR beta chains linked to HLA being more clonally expanded than equally common others.

The receptor comes from a boy aged 2 to 10 in good health and CMV-seronegative. The sample taken for sequencing was PBMCs. The chain combines TRBV14 with TRBJ2-2; D gene ambiguous. CDR3 in amino acids: CASSPTGGSNTGELFF. CDR3 bases: TGTGCCAGCAGCCCCACTGGCGGCTCGAACACCGGGGAGCTGTTTTTT.